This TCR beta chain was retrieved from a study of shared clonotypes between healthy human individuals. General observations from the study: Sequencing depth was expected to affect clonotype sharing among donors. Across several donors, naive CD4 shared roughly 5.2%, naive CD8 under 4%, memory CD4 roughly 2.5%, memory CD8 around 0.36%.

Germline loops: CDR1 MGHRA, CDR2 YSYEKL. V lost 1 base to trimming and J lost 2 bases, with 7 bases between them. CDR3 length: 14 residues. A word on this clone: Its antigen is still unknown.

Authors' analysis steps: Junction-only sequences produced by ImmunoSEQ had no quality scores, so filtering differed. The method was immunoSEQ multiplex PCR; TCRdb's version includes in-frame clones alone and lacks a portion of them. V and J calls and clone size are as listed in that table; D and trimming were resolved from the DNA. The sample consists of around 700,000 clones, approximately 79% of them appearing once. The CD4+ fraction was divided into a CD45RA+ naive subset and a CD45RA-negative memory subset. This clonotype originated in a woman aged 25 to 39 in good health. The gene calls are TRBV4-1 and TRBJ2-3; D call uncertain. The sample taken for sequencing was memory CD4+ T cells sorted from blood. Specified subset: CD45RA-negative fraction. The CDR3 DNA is TGCGCCAGCAGCCAAGCACGGAACACAGATACGCAGTATTTT. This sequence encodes CASSQARNTDTQYF.